Listed below are T cell receptor beta chains from one sample, sequenced in a study of identical twins. TCRdb called the 5' RACE reads again in MiXCR, with one record for every CDR3 protein. The sample contains 1,800,000 or so distinct CDR3 sequences, 25% to 35% of which appear only once. The sample consisted of cord blood. These receptors all come from a newborn girl in good health. CDR3s include the opening cysteine and the closing phenylalanine or tryptophan. Fields, in order: V gene, J gene, CDR3 protein.

TRBV10-3,TRBJ2-7,CAAYAEGGQYF
TRBV10-3,TRBJ2-1,CTISELRGQGDYNEQFF
TRBV4-2,TRBJ1-2,CASSQVGGAGNLNYGYTF
TRBV29-1,TRBJ2-1,CSVDDRGRMFSSYNEQFF
TRBV30,TRBJ1-1,CAWTAGHTEAFF
TRBV25-1,TRBJ1-5,CASSGPAVHQPQHF
TRBV9,NA,CASSGGTEVFEQYF
TRBV25-1,TRBJ2-7,CASSEDGGSYEQYF
TRBV5-1,TRBJ1-2,CASSLFQQGNGYTF
TRBV6-1,TRBJ1-4,CASSEDGNEKLFF
TRBV7-2,TRBJ2-1,CASSRIGGTERFYNEQFF
TRBV6-5,NA,CATKWTSGRLHEQYF
TRBV7-2,TRBJ2-7,CASGFSGYEQYF
TRBV7-2,TRBJ1-2,CASSFRRQDGYGYTF
TRBV6-5,TRBJ1-5,CASQDSANQPQHF
TRBV29-1,TRBJ2-7,CSVGGQAGTPLEQYF
TRBV4-1,TRBJ2-2,CASSQALAGGSTGELFF
TRBV29-1,TRBJ2-7,CSVALQGTYEQYF
TRBV5-5,TRBJ2-3,CASSYASGLTDTQYF
TRBV20-1,TRBJ1-1,CSATRTGREKSFF
TRBV20-1,TRBJ2-7,CSARAGIDYEQYF
TRBV4-2,TRBJ2-3,CASSMRTSGTDTQYF
TRBV29-1,TRBJ2-1,CSAGGTSHNYNEQFF
TRBV20-1,TRBJ2-5,CSAGLGETQYF
TRBV5-5,TRBJ2-7,CASSFGGRVRLGSYEQYF
TRBV11-2,TRBJ1-4,CASSPPGQRNEKLFF
TRBV5-1,TRBJ1-5,CTSSLMGATYQPQHF
TRBV3-1,TRBJ2-6,CASSQAGANVLTF
TRBV20-1,TRBJ2-7,CSARDQTSSYEQYF
TRBV2,TRBJ2-1,CASTKGQSSYNEQFF
TRBV28,TRBJ2-4,CASSHPGLAGGKNIQYF
TRBV6-6,NA,CASSYPQGGYNEQYF
TRBV20-1,TRBJ2-5,CSASPSTSREETQYF
TRBV27,TRBJ2-7,CASSWDRGHEQYF
TRBV12-3/TRBV12-4,TRBJ1-4,CASSLRGPEKLFF
TRBV7-2,TRBJ2-3,CASSLVGPDTHYF
TRBV27,TRBJ1-6,CASSPSLGVWNNSPLHF
TRBV5-1,TRBJ1-6,CASSLGQQGGYNSPLHF
TRBV4-2,TRBJ2-2,CASSQETSIFGGELFF
TRBV5-1,TRBJ2-1,CASSSSGRANEQFF
TRBV12-3/TRBV12-4,TRBJ2-5,CASSATRLGGVYEQYF
TRBV21-1,TRBJ1-1,CASSIRDREENTEAFF
TRBV28,TRBJ2-3,CASSLPPGTGVTDTQYF